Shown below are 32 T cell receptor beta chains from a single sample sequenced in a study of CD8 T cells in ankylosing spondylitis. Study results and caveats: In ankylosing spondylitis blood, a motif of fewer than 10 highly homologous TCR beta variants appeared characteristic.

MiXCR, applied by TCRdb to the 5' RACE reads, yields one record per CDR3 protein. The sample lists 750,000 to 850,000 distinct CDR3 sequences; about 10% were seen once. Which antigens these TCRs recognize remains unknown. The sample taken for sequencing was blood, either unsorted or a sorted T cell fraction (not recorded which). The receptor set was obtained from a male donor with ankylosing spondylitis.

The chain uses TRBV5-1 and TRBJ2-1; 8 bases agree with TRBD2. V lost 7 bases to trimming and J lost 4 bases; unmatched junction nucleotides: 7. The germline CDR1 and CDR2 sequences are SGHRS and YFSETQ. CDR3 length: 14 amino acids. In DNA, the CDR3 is TGCGCCAGCCGAGGGACTAGTACGTACAATGAGCAGTTCTTC. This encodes CASRGTSTYNEQFF.

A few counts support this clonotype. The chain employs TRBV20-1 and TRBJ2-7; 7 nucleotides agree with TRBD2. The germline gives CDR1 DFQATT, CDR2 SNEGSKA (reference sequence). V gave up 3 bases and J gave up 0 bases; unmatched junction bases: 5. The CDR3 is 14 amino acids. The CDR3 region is CSASYGGSSYEQYF. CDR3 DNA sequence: TGCAGTGCTAGCTATGGCGGGAGCTCCTACGAGCAGTACTTC.

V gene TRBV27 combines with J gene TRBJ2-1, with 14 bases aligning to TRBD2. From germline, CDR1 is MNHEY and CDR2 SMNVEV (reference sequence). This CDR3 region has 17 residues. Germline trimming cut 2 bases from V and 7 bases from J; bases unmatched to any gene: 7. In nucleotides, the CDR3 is TGTGCCAGCAGTTTAAGACTAGCGGGAGGGCAAATAAATGAGCAGTTCTTC. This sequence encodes CASSLRLAGGQINEQFF.

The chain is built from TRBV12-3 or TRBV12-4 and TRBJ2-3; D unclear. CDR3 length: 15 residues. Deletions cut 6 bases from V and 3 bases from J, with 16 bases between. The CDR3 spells CASSHGRRATDTQYF. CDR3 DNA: TGTGCCAGCAGCCACGGCCGGCGCGCGACAGATACGCAGTATTTT.

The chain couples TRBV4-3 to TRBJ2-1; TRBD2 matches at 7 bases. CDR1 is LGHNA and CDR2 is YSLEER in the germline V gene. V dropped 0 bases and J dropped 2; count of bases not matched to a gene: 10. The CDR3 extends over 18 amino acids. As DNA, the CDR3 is TGCGCCAGCAGCCAAGATCACAGCGGGAAAGGACCCTACAATGAGCAGTTCTTC. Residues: CASSQDHSGKGPYNEQFF.

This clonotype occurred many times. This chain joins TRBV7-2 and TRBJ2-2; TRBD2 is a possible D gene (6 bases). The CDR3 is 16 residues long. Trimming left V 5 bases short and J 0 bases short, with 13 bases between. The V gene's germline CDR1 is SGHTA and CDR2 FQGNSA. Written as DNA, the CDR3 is TGTGCCAGCAGCCCGGGACTCTACGCGAACACCGGGGAGCTGTTTTTT. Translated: CASSPGLYANTGELFF.

CDR3 protein: CATGQGWDEQYF. The CDR3, as DNA: TGTGCCACAGGACAGGGGTGGGACGAGCAGTACTTC. V is TRBV2 and J is TRBJ2-7; 9 positions match TRBD1. Germline CDR1 reads SNHLY; CDR2 reads FYNNEI. There are 12 residues in the CDR3. Trimming at V came to 10 bases and at J to 5 bases, leaving 6 bases not matched to a gene.

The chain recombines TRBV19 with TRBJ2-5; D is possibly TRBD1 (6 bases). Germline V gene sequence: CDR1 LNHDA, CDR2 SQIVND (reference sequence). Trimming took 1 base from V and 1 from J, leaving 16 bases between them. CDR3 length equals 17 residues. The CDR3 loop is CASSIVMGAASQETQYF. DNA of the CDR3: TGTGCCAGTAGTATAGTTATGGGGGCTGCTTCCCAAGAGACCCAGTACTTC. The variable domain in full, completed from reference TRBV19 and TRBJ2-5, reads DGGITQSPKYLFRKEGQNVTLSCEQNLNHDAMYWYRQDPGQGLRLIYYSQIVNDFQKGDIAEGYSVSREKKESFPLTVTSAQKNPTAFYLCASSIVMGAASQETQYFGPGTRLLVL.

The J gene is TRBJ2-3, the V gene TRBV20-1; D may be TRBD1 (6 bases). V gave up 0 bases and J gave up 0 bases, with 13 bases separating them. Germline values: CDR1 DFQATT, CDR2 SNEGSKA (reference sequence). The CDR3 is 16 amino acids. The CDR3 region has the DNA TGCAGTGCTAGAGATGAGCGGACAGCTAGCACAGATACGCAGTATTTT. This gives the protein CSARDERTASTDTQYF.

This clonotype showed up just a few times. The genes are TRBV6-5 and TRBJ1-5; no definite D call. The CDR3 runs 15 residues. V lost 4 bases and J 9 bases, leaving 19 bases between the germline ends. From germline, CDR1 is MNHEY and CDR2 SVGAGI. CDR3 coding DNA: TGTGCCAGCAGTTTCATTGGATCCGGTGGAGGGCCCCAGCATTTT. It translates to CASSFIGSGGGPQHF.

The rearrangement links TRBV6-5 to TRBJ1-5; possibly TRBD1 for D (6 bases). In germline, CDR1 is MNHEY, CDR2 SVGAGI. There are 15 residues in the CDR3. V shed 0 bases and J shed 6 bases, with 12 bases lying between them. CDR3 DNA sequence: TGTGCCAGCAGTTACTCAGAGGGGGGCGGTCAGCCCCAGCATTTT. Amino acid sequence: CASSYSEGGGQPQHF.

CDR3 DNA sequence: TGCGCCAGCAGTTACTCACCGGGGGTCCTACATTCCAGCACAGATACGCAGTATTTT. Protein: CASSYSPGVLHSSTDTQYF. The V gene is TRBV4-1, the J gene TRBJ2-3; D is perhaps TRBD2 (6 bases). The germline gives CDR1 MGHRA, CDR2 YSYEKL. CDR3 size: 19 residues. V lost 6 bases to trimming and J lost 0 bases, with 25 bases between them.

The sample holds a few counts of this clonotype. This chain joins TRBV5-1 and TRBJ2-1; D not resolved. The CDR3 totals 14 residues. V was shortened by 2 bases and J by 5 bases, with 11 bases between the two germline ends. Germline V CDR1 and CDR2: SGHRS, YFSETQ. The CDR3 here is CASSFRSENNEQFF. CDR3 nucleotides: TGCGCCAGCAGCTTCAGGAGCGAGAACAATGAGCAGTTCTTC.

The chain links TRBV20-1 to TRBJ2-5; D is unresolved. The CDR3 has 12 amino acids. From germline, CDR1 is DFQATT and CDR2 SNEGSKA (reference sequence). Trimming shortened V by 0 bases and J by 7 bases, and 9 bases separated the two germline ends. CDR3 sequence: CSARDYRGTQYF. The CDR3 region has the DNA TGCAGTGCTAGAGATTATCGAGGGACCCAGTACTTC.

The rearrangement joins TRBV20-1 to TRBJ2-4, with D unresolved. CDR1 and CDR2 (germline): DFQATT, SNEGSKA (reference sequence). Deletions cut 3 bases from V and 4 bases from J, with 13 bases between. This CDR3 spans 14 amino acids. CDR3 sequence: CSASRNWGKNIQYF. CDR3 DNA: TGCAGTGCTAGTAGGAATTGGGGAAAAAACATTCAGTACTTC.

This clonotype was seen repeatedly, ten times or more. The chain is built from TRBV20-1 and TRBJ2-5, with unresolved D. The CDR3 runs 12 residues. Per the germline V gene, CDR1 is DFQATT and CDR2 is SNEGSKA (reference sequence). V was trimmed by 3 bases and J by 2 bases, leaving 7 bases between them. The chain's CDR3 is CSARWRQETQYF. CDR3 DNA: TGCAGTGCTAGGTGGAGACAAGAGACCCAGTACTTC.

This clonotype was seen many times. The CDR3 sequence is CASKTGEDRDTQYF. The CDR3 DNA follows: TGTGCCAGCAAGACAGGGGAGGATCGGGATACGCAGTATTTT. This rearrangement joins TRBV12-3 or TRBV12-4 to TRBJ2-3, with 8 nucleotides matching TRBD1. The CDR3 sequence is 14 residues long. With V trimmed by 7 bases and J by 6 bases, 9 bases remained unmatched.

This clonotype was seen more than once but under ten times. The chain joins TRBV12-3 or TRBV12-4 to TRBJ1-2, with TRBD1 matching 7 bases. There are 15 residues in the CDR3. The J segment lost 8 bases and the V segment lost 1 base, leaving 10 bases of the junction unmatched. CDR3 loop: CASSLDRGRLGGYTF. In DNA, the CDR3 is TGTGCCAGCAGTTTAGACAGGGGAAGGTTGGGCGGCTACACCTTC.

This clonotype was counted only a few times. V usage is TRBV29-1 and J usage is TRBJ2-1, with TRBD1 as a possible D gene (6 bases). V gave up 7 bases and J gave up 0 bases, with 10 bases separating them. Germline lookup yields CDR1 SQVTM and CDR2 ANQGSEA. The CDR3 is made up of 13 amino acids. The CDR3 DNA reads TGCAGCGGCCGGGACAACTCCTACAATGAGCAGTTCTTC. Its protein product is CSGRDNSYNEQFF.

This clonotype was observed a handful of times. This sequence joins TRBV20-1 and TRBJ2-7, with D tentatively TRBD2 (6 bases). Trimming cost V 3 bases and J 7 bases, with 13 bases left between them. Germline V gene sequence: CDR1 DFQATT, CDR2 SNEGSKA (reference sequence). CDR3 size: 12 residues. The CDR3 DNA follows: TGCAGTGCTAGGATCCGGGGGAGGGAGCAGTACTTC. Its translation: CSARIRGREQYF.

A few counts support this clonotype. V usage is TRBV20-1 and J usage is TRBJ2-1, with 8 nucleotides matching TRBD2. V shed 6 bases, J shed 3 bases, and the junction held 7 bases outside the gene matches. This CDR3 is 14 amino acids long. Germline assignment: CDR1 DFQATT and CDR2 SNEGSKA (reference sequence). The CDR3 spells CSATIAGSYNEQFF. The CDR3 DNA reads TGCAGTGCCACCATAGCGGGGAGCTACAATGAGCAGTTCTTC.

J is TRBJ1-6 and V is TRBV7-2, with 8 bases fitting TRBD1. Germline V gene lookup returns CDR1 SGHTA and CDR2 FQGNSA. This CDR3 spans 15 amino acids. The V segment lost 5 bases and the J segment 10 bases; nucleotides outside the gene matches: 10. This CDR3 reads CASSTRQGTLSPLHF. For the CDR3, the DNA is TGTGCCAGCAGCACGCGACAGGGGACCCTCTCACCCCTCCACTTT. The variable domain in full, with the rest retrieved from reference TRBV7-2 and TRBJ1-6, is GAGVSQSPSNKVTEKGKDVELRCDPISGHTALYWYRQSLGQGLEFLIYFQGNSAPDKSGLPSDRFSAERTGGSVSTLTIQRTQQEDSAVYLCASSTRQGTLSPLHFGNGTRLTVT.

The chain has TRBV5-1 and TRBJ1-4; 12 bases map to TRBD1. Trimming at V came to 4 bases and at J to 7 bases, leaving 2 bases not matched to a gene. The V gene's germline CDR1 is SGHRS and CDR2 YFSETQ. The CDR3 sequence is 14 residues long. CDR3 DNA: TGCGCCAGCAGCCAGGGACAGGGGGCTGAAAAACTGTTTTTT. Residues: CASSQGQGAEKLFF.

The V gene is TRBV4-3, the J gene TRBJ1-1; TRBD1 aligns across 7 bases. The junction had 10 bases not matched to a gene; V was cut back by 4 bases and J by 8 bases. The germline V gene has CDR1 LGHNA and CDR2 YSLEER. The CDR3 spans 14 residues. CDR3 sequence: CASSRSGTALEAFF. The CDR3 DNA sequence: TGCGCCAGCAGCCGCTCCGGGACAGCCTTAGAAGCTTTCTTT.

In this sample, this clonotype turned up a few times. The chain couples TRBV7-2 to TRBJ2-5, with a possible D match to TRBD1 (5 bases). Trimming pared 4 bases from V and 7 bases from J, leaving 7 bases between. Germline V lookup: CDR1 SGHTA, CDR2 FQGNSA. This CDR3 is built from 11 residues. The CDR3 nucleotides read TGTGCCAGCAGCTCAGGGATGACCCAGTACTTC. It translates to CASSSGMTQYF.

In nucleotides, the CDR3 is TGTGCCAGCCTTGGACAGGGCGATTCACCCCTCCACTTT. Protein product: CASLGQGDSPLHF. This sequence joins TRBV5-5 and TRBJ1-6; TRBD1 agrees at 8 bases. Germline V gene sequence: CDR1 SGHKS, CDR2 YYEKEE (reference sequence). The CDR3 covers 13 residues. The ends lost 7 bases at V and 8 bases at J; junction bases unmatched: 5.

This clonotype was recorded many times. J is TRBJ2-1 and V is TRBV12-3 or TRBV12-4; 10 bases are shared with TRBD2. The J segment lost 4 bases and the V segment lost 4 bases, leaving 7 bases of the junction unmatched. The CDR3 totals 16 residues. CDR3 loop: CASSSPGLASYNEQFF. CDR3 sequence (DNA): TGTGCCAGCAGTTCTCCGGGACTAGCGTCGTACAATGAGCAGTTCTTC.

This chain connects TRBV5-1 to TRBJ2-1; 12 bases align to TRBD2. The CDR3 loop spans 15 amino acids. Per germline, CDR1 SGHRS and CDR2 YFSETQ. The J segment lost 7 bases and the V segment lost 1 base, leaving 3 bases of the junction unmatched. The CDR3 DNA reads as TGCGCCAGCAGCTTGAAACTAGCGGGGGGAAATGAGCAGTTCTTC. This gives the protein CASSLKLAGGNEQFF.

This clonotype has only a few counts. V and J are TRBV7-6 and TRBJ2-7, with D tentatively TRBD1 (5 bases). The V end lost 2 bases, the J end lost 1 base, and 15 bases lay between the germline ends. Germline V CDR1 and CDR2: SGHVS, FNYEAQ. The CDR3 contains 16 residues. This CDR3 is CASSLLETALSYEQYF. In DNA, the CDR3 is TGTGCCAGCAGCTTACTGGAGACAGCCTTATCCTACGAGCAGTACTTC.

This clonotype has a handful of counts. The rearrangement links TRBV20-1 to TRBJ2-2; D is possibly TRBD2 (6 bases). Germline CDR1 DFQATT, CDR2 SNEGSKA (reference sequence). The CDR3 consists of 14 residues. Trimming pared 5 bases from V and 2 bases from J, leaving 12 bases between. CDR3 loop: CSAPTGLNTGELFF. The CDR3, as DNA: TGCAGTGCTCCGACGGGACTCAACACCGGGGAGCTGTTTTTT.

The CDR3 DNA reads as TGCGCCAGCAGCCGGACTGCGGGGATTTACAATGAGCAGTTCTTC. The encoded protein is CASSRTAGIYNEQFF. The V gene is TRBV4-3, the J gene TRBJ2-1, with D possibly being TRBD2 (6 bases). Germline assignment: CDR1 LGHNA and CDR2 YSLEER. The CDR3 loop spans 15 amino acids. Trimming left V 4 bases short and J 4 bases short, with 14 bases between.

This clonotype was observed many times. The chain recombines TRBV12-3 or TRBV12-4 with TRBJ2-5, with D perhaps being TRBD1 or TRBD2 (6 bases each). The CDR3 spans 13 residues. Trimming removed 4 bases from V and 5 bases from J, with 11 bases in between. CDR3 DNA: TGTGCCAGCAGTTGGGGGGCGGGTGAGACCCAGTACTTC. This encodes CASSWGAGETQYF.